The 31 T cell receptor beta chains below all came from one sample that was sequenced in a study of T cell repertoires in cytomegalovirus infection. TCRdb independently ran MiXCR on the reads; one entry per CDR3 protein. Here the sample spans some 680,000 distinct CDR3 sequences, about a third being singletons. The sequencing input was PBMCs. These receptors originate from a human donor in good health (CMV status not recorded). Some clones in this sample may be carry-over from other donors' samples.

The chain links TRBV10-3 to TRBJ2-7; D is possibly TRBD2 (5 bases). V dropped 9 bases and J dropped 4 bases, with 13 bases sitting between them. The CDR3 has 12 residues. Germline-derived CDR1 and CDR2 are ENHRY and SYGVKD. CDR3 residues: CAISHSGYEQYF. The CDR3 DNA follows: TGTGCCATTTCCCACTCGGGGTACGAGCAGTACTTC.

This sequence joins TRBV27 and TRBJ1-1, with 12 bases that match TRBD1. The CDR3 runs to 17 residues. V dropped 5 bases and J dropped 4; count of bases not matched to a gene: 11. The germline CDR1 and CDR2 sequences are MNHEY and SMNVEV (reference sequence). CDR3 DNA sequence: TGTGCCAGCAGTCCGGGGACAGGGGGCATCTGGGGCACTGAAGCTTTCTTT. It yields the protein CASSPGTGGIWGTEAFF.

This clonotype was seen a few times. The genes are TRBV4-1 and TRBJ1-2; D gene uncertain. V was trimmed by 1 base and J by 5 bases, leaving 11 bases between them. CDR3 length: 14 residues. In germline, CDR1 is MGHRA, CDR2 YSYEKL. This CDR3 is CASSQVQKLYGYTF. The CDR3 coding sequence is TGCGCCAGCAGCCAAGTCCAGAAACTGTATGGCTACACCTTC.

This rearrangement joins TRBV6-1 to TRBJ2-7; D remains unclear. V was cut by 2 bases and J by 0 bases, with 8 bases left in between. This CDR3 is 14 amino acids long. CDR1 is MNHNS and CDR2 is SASEGT in the germline V gene. CDR3 sequence (DNA): TGTGCCAGCAGTGAACACGCAGGCTCCTACGAGCAGTACTTC. Translating it yields CASSEHAGSYEQYF.

The rearrangement uses TRBV10-3 and TRBJ2-5; D could derive from TRBD1 or TRBD2 (6 bases each). The length of the CDR3 is 13 residues. V was shortened by 8 bases and J by 5 bases, with 15 bases between the two germline ends. CDR1 is ENHRY and CDR2 is SYGVKD in the germline V gene. The CDR3, as DNA: TGTGCCATCGAGTCAGGGGAGGAGGAGACCCAGTACTTC. Translated: CAIESGEEETQYF.

This sequence joins TRBV28 and TRBJ2-1; 11 positions match TRBD2. V lost 5 bases to trimming and J lost 0 bases; unmatched junction nucleotides: 9. CDR3 length: 18 amino acids. Germline values: CDR1 MDHEN, CDR2 SYDVKM. The CDR3 DNA is TGTGCCAGCAGTCCCTCCCCTAGCGGGAGGAGCTCCTACAATGAGCAGTTCTTC. It is translated as CASSPSPSGRSSYNEQFF.

The chain employs TRBV24-1 and TRBJ1-6; D is unclear. The CDR3 covers 13 residues. Deletions cut 4 bases from V and 5 bases from J, with 5 bases between. Germline CDR1 reads KGHDR; CDR2 reads SFDVKD. In nucleotides, the CDR3 is TGTGCCACCAGTGACGGGGATAATTCACCCCTCCACTTT. The encoded protein is CATSDGDNSPLHF.

The V gene is TRBV7-6, the J gene TRBJ2-5, with 9 bases identical to TRBD1. There are 15 residues in the CDR3. The germline V gene has CDR1 SGHVS and CDR2 FNYEAQ. The J segment lost 11 bases and the V segment lost 1 base, leaving 11 bases of the junction unmatched. CDR3 DNA sequence: TGTGCCAGCAGCTTAGAGCCGGGACAGGGCCCTTCGCAGTACTTC. Residues: CASSLEPGQGPSQYF.

This clonotype was detected once. This chain uses TRBV7-8 with TRBJ2-3; D is perhaps TRBD1 (5 bases). Germline-derived CDR1 and CDR2 are SGHVS and FQNEAQ. The ends were cut back, 2 bases at V and 4 bases at J, with 10 bases in the middle. The CDR3 runs 14 residues. The CDR3 nucleotides are TGTGCCAGCAGCTTAAATGGGGCCGCAGATACGCAGTATTTT. Protein: CASSLNGAADTQYF.

This clonotype was counted many times. The chain is built from TRBV7-6 and TRBJ2-1; 7 bases line up with TRBD2. This CDR3 region has 15 residues. Germline values: CDR1 SGHVS, CDR2 FNYEAQ. Trimming removed 2 bases from V and 4 bases from J; junction bases left unmatched: 5. Written as DNA, the CDR3 is TGTGCCAGCAGCTTATCTCCGGGGGGTTACAATGAGCAGTTCTTC. Translated: CASSLSPGGYNEQFF.

At least ten counts were recorded for this clonotype. The CDR3 nucleotides are TGTGCCAGCAGCTTAACAGGGGCCAAAAACATTCAGTACTTC. It encodes CASSLTGAKNIQYF. The V gene is TRBV7-2, the J gene TRBJ2-4, with a weak D call TRBD1 (6 bases). In germline, CDR1 is SGHTA, CDR2 FQGNSA. This CDR3 region has 14 residues. The V end lost 2 bases, the J end lost 1 base, and 6 bases lay between the germline ends.

The chain links TRBV6-1 to TRBJ2-4; 12 bases align to TRBD2. V gave up 5 bases and J gave up 6 bases; unmatched junction bases: 5. Germline V lookup: CDR1 MNHNS, CDR2 SASEGT. The CDR3 contains 15 residues. CDR3 nucleotides: TGTGCCAGCAGTCCCCCTAGCGGGGGGGTAAACATTCAGTACTTC. This gives the protein CASSPPSGGVNIQYF.

This clonotype was observed a few times. V usage is TRBV2 and J usage is TRBJ1-2; 10 positions match TRBD1. The CDR3 has 15 residues. Losses at the gene ends were 5 bases for V and 4 bases for J; bases not matched to a gene: 7. Per germline, CDR1 SNHLY and CDR2 FYNNEI. The CDR3 sequence: CASSYPGQGGYGYTF. In nucleotides, the CDR3 is TGTGCCAGCAGTTACCCCGGACAGGGGGGCTATGGCTACACCTTC.

The chain employs TRBV19 and TRBJ2-3; 9 bases line up with TRBD2. The CDR3 covers 16 residues. Germline loops: CDR1 LNHDA, CDR2 SQIVND (reference sequence). Trimming at V came to 7 bases and at J to 0 bases, leaving 8 bases not matched to a gene. Here the CDR3 reads CASTRSGGRSTDTQYF. The CDR3 coding sequence is TGTGCCAGTACCCGTAGCGGGGGTCGTAGCACAGATACGCAGTATTTT. Combining the CDR3 with reference TRBV19 and TRBJ2-3 gives the whole variable domain DGGITQSPKYLFRKEGQNVTLSCEQNLNHDAMYWYRQDPGQGLRLIYYSQIVNDFQKGDIAEGYSVSREKKESFPLTVTSAQKNPTAFYLCASTRSGGRSTDTQYFGPGTRLTVL.

The table lists this clonotype with a few counts. This chain connects TRBV7-2 to TRBJ2-5; the D gene could be TRBD1 or TRBD2 (6 bases each). Per germline, CDR1 SGHTA and CDR2 FQGNSA. Trimming cost V 1 base and J 5 bases, with 14 bases left between them. The CDR3 covers 15 residues. The CDR3 DNA follows: TGTGCCAGCAGCTTAGACTCGGGGGCAGACGAGACCCAGTACTTC. Protein: CASSLDSGADETQYF. Full variable domain (missing parts from reference TRBV7-2 and TRBJ2-5): GAGVSQSPSNKVTEKGKDVELRCDPISGHTALYWYRQSLGQGLEFLIYFQGNSAPDKSGLPSDRFSAERTGGSVSTLTIQRTQQEDSAVYLCASSLDSGADETQYFGPGTRLLVL.

The chain couples TRBV28 to TRBJ2-7; 8 bases align to TRBD1. Trimming cost V 5 bases and J 2 bases; bases outside gene matches: 11. Germline-derived CDR1 and CDR2 are MDHEN and SYDVKM. This CDR3 has 16 residues. Here the CDR3 DNA reads TGTGCCAGCAGTGCCCCCGGACAGGGAATGACCTACGAGCAGTACTTC. Translated: CASSAPGQGMTYEQYF. Drawing the rest from reference TRBV28 and TRBJ2-7, the complete variable domain is DVKVTQSSRYLVKRTGEKVFLECVQDMDHENMFWYRQDPGLGLRLIYFSYDVKMKEKGDIPEGYSVSREKKERFSLILESASTNQTSMYLCASSAPGQGMTYEQYFGPGTRLTVT.

This chain joins TRBV6-5 and TRBJ1-1; D gene unclear. Trimming removed 5 bases at V and 1 base at J, with 11 bases between. Per the germline V gene, CDR1 is MNHEY and CDR2 is SVGAGI. The CDR3 consists of 14 residues. CDR3 residues: CASSPVIRNTEAFF. CDR3 sequence (DNA): TGTGCCAGCAGTCCGGTGATTCGGAACACTGAAGCTTTCTTT.

This clonotype has just one count. The rearrangement links TRBV6-5 to TRBJ2-3; D unclear. CDR1 is MNHEY, CDR2 SVGAGI, per germline. V lost 6 bases, J lost 4 bases, and 14 bases lay in between. This CDR3 is built from 14 residues. CDR3 coding DNA: TGTGCCAGCAGGTCGCTTACCGTCTCAGATACGCAGTATTTT. Translating gives CASRSLTVSDTQYF.

The chain couples TRBV19 to TRBJ2-1; 10 bases map to TRBD2. V lost 4 bases, J lost 7 bases, and 16 bases stayed unmatched. From germline, CDR1 is LNHDA and CDR2 SQIVND (reference sequence). The CDR3 loop spans 18 amino acids. CDR3 sequence reads: CASSTDDLLAGKINEQFF. The CDR3, as DNA: TGTGCCAGTAGTACAGACGACCTACTAGCGGGGAAGATTAATGAGCAGTTCTTC.

The gene calls are TRBV28 and TRBJ1-3; 7 positions agree with TRBD1. The germline V gene encodes CDR1 MDHEN and CDR2 SYDVKM. Germline trimming cut 8 bases from V and 0 bases from J; bases unmatched to any gene: 7. This CDR3 is built from 15 residues. The CDR3, as DNA: TGTGCCAGCCTTGGACAGGACTACTCTGGAAACACCATATATTTT. This sequence encodes CASLGQDYSGNTIYF.

This clonotype was detected only a few times. The J gene is TRBJ1-4, the V gene TRBV25-1; a possible D gene is TRBD1 (5 bases). Germline CDR1 and CDR2: MGHDK and SYGVNS. The CDR3 totals 14 residues. V was shortened by 6 bases and J by 8 bases, with 16 bases between the two germline ends. This CDR3 is CASSVLGGVEKLFF. The CDR3 region has the DNA TGTGCCAGCAGCGTTTTGGGGGGAGTCGAAAAACTGTTTTTT. The variable domain in full, with the rest retrieved from reference TRBV25-1 and TRBJ1-4, is EADIYQTPRYLVIGTGKKITLECSQTMGHDKMYWYQQDPGMELHLIHYSYGVNSTEKGDLSSESTVSRIRTEHFPLTLESARPSHTSQYLCASSVLGGVEKLFFGSGTQLSVL.

The chain joins TRBV5-4 to TRBJ2-6; D unresolved. This CDR3 comprises 16 residues. V lost 2 bases and J 0 bases, leaving 9 bases between the germline ends. Germline V gene data show CDR1 as SGHNT and CDR2 as YYREEE (reference sequence). The CDR3 DNA is TGTGCCAGCAGCTTTTATTTGAGCTCTGGGGCCAACGTCCTGACTTTC. It codes for CASSFYLSSGANVLTF.

V and J are TRBV6-6 and TRBJ2-3; 7 nucleotides match TRBD2. The CDR3 loop spans 16 amino acids. Per germline, CDR1 MNHNY and CDR2 SVGAGI (reference sequence). Losses at the gene ends were 5 bases for V and 5 bases for J; bases not matched to a gene: 13. CDR3 sequence: CASSKGGGSLQDTQYF. CDR3 bases: TGTGCCAGCAGTAAGGGTGGCGGGAGCCTTCAAGATACGCAGTATTTT.

The CDR3 DNA sequence: TGTGCCAGCAGCTTAGTACAGGGACAGCCCCAGCATTTT. Translated, it gives CASSLVQGQPQHF. This rearrangement joins TRBV7-9 to TRBJ1-5, with D possibly being TRBD1 (6 bases). Trimming stripped 1 base from V and 7 bases from J, with 8 bases between. Germline CDR1 and CDR2: SEHNR and FQNEAQ (reference sequence). CDR3 size: 13 residues.

This clonotype appeared a few times. This chain links TRBV7-2 with TRBJ2-5, with D hard to call. This CDR3 has 13 residues. V was cut by 5 bases and J by 5 bases, with 12 bases left in between. The germline CDR1 and CDR2 sequences are SGHTA and FQGNSA. CDR3 sequence reads: CASSPHNEETQYF. The CDR3 DNA sequence: TGTGCCAGCAGCCCCCACAACGAGGAGACCCAGTACTTC. The full variable domain, completed using reference TRBV7-2 and TRBJ2-5, is GAGVSQSPSNKVTEKGKDVELRCDPISGHTALYWYRQSLGQGLEFLIYFQGNSAPDKSGLPSDRFSAERTGGSVSTLTIQRTQQEDSAVYLCASSPHNEETQYFGPGTRLLVL.

Of note for this clonotype: The junction departs from germline at one end; a sequencing error may be responsible. The chain uses TRBV6-6 and TRBJ1-5, with D tentatively TRBD1 (5 bases). The CDR3 contains 15 residues. From germline, CDR1 is MNHNY and CDR2 SVGAGI (reference sequence). DNA of the CDR3: TGTGCCAGCAGTCACTCGGGGACCCAGGATCAGCCCCAGCATTTT. Protein product: CASSHSGTQDQPQHF.

CDR3 region: CASSSGDRFSGPANTGELFF. In DNA form, the CDR3 reads TGCGCCAGCAGCTCAGGGGACCGCTTTAGCGGGCCCGCGAACACCGGGGAGCTGTTTTTT. The chain carries TRBV5-1 and TRBJ2-2, with D possibly matching TRBD2 (7 bases). The CDR3 runs 20 residues. V was shortened by 3 bases and J by 0 bases, with 24 bases between the two germline ends. Germline V gene lookup returns CDR1 SGHRS and CDR2 YFSETQ. Together with reference TRBV5-1 and TRBJ2-2, the CDR3 gives the full variable domain: KAGVTQTPRYLIKTRGQQVTLSCSPISGHRSVSWYQQTPGQGLQFLFEYFSETQRNKGNFPGRFSGRQFSNSRSEMNVSTLELGDSALYLCASSSGDRFSGPANTGELFFGEGSRLTVL.

V is TRBV12-3 or TRBV12-4 and J is TRBJ1-1; D remains unclear. The CDR3 is 15 residues long. The V and J ends lost 3 bases and 1 base respectively, with 12 bases between them. The CDR3 spells CASSFRSAGNTEAFF. DNA for the CDR3: TGTGCCAGCAGTTTTCGTTCGGCAGGGAACACTGAAGCTTTCTTT.

This clonotype has only a few counts. This chain uses TRBV7-9 with TRBJ2-3; unclear D gene. CDR3 length: 16 amino acids. Germline CDR1 and CDR2: SEHNR and FQNEAQ (reference sequence). Trimming pared 0 bases from V and 3 bases from J, leaving 13 bases between. DNA for the CDR3: TGTGCCAGCAGCTTAGCGCTCGGGTTTTGGACAGATACGCAGTATTTT. Residues: CASSLALGFWTDTQYF.

This clonotype was recorded a few times. This rearrangement joins TRBV4-2 to TRBJ1-6, with D maybe TRBD1 (6 bases). Germline CDR1 and CDR2: LGHNA and YNFKEQ. The CDR3 consists of 13 residues. V was clipped by 8 bases and J by 9 bases, with 14 bases between them. CDR3: CASSTGMGSPLHF. The CDR3 nucleotides are TGTGCCAGCTCAACAGGGATGGGTTCACCCCTCCACTTT.

This clonotype was counted at least ten times. The V and J genes are TRBV28 and TRBJ2-1; tentative D call: TRBD2 (6 bases). The V gene lost 2 bases and the J gene lost 3 bases, with 20 bases spanning the gap. The V gene's germline CDR1 is MDHEN and CDR2 SYDVKM. The CDR3 has 18 residues. In DNA, the CDR3 is TGTGCCAGCAGTTTACGAGGAGCGGGCGGCCCACGCTACAATGAGCAGTTCTTC. As protein: CASSLRGAGGPRYNEQFF. Full variable domain (remainder filled in from reference TRBV28 and TRBJ2-1): DVKVTQSSRYLVKRTGEKVFLECVQDMDHENMFWYRQDPGLGLRLIYFSYDVKMKEKGDIPEGYSVSREKKERFSLILESASTNQTSMYLCASSLRGAGGPRYNEQFFGPGTRLTVL.